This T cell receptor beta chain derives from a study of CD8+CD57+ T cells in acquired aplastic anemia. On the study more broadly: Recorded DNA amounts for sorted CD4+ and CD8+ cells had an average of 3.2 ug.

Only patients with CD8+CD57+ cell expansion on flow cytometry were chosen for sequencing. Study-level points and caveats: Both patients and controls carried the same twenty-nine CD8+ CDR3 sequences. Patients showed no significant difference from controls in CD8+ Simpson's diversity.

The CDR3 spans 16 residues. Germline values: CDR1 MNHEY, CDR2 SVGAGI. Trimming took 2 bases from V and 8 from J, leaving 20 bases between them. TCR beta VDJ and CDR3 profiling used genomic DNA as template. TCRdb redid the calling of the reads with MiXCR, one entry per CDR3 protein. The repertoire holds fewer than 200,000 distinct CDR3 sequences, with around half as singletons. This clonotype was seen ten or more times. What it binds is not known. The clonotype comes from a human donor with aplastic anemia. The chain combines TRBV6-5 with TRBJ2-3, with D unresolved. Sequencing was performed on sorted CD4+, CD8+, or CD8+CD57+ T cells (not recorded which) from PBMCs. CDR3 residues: CASSYASVQAPGTQYF. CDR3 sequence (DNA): TGTGCCAGCAGTTACGCCTCTGTCCAAGCCCCTGGTACGCAGTATTTT.